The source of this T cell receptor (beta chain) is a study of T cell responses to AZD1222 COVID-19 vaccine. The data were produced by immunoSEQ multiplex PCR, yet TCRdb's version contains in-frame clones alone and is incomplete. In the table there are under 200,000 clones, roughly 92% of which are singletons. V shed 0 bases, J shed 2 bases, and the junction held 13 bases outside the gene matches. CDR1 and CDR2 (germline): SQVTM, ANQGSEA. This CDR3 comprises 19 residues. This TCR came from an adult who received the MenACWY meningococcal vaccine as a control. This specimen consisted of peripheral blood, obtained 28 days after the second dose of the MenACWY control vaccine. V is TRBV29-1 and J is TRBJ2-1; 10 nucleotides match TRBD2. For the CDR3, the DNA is TGCAGCGTTGAAGACGTCGGGTTATCTAGCGGGGGACCCTACAATGAGCAGTTCTTC. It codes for CSVEDVGLSSGGPYNEQFF.